One and the same sample provided the 16 T cell receptor beta chains below, sequenced in a study of T cell responses to AZD1222 COVID-19 vaccine. Data came from immunoSEQ multiplex PCR; TCRdb stores just in-frame clones and leaves some out. Of about 110,000 clones listed, around 89% are singletons. The sample in question was peripheral blood, obtained on day 0 of AZD1222 vaccination. The receptors were sampled from an adult in good health.

This chain connects TRBV27 to TRBJ1-6, with 11 bases matching TRBD1. CDR3 length: 14 residues. V shed 5 bases, J shed 12 bases, and the junction held 6 bases outside the gene matches. From germline, CDR1 is MNHEY and CDR2 SMNVEV (reference sequence). This CDR3 is CASSPRDRGLPLHF. In DNA form, the CDR3 reads TGTGCCAGCAGTCCCCGGGACAGGGGGTTACCCCTCCACTTT.

V is TRBV6-5 and J is TRBJ1-2, with a tentative D call TRBD1 (5 bases). Trimming took off 3 bases at V and 0 bases at J, with 11 bases between the two ends. The CDR3 extends over 15 amino acids. Per germline, CDR1 MNHEY and CDR2 SVGAGI. The DNA of the CDR3 is TGTGCCAGCAGTTATCGGACATCGCCTAACTATGGCTACACCTTC. Amino acids: CASSYRTSPNYGYTF.

The V and J genes are TRBV11-2 and TRBJ2-7; 7 nucleotides match TRBD2. The CDR3 covers 15 residues. The junction had 7 bases not matched to a gene; V was cut back by 3 bases and J by 2 bases. CDR1 is SGHAT and CDR2 is FQNNGV in the germline V gene. The CDR3 nucleotides read TGTGCCAGCAGCTTGGGGTCGGGAGGTACCTACGAGCAGTACTTC. It is translated as CASSLGSGGTYEQYF.

The chain employs TRBV4-2 and TRBJ2-1, with 8 bases lining up with TRBD2. CDR1 and CDR2 from the germline V gene are LGHNA and YNFKEQ. Germline trimming cut 0 bases from V and 4 bases from J; bases unmatched to any gene: 8. The CDR3 covers 17 residues. CDR3 protein: CASSQDLNSGTYNEQFF. The CDR3 nucleotides are TGTGCCAGCAGCCAAGATTTGAATAGCGGGACATACAATGAGCAGTTCTTC.

The chain recombines TRBV28 with TRBJ2-7, with D possibly TRBD2 on 6 matching bases. Trimming stripped 7 bases from V and 4 bases from J, with 11 bases between. CDR3 size: 12 residues. CDR1 is MDHEN, CDR2 SYDVKM, per germline. The CDR3 DNA reads TGTGCCAGCACCGGAGGGATTTACGAGCAGTACTTC. It yields the protein CASTGGIYEQYF. Complete variable domain (other parts from reference TRBV28 and TRBJ2-7): DVKVTQSSRYLVKRTGEKVFLECVQDMDHENMFWYRQDPGLGLRLIYFSYDVKMKEKGDIPEGYSVSREKKERFSLILESASTNQTSMYLCASTGGIYEQYFGPGTRLTVT.

The chain has TRBV13 and TRBJ2-1, with D perhaps matching TRBD2 (5 bases). The CDR3 is 13 amino acids. CDR1 is PRHDT and CDR2 is FYEKMQ in the germline V gene (reference sequence). Trimming cost V 6 bases and J 7 bases, with 13 bases left between them. CDR3 in DNA: TGTGCCAGCAGAGGGAGCCCTGGGAATGAGCAGTTCTTC. It encodes CASRGSPGNEQFF.

The chain employs TRBV28 and TRBJ1-3, with 10 bases that match TRBD1. CDR1 MDHEN and CDR2 SYDVKM come from the germline V gene. The CDR3 totals 15 residues. Germline trimming cut 4 bases from V and 4 bases from J; bases unmatched to any gene: 4. CDR3 sequence: CASSSGTGVGNTIYF. In nucleotides, the CDR3 is TGTGCCAGCAGTTCCGGGACAGGGGTAGGAAACACCATATATTTT.

The gene calls are TRBV18 and TRBJ2-2; D unresolved. Trimming removed 2 bases at V and 0 bases at J, with 10 bases between. CDR3 length: 16 amino acids. The V gene's germline CDR1 is KGHSH and CDR2 LQKENI. CDR3 in amino acids: CASSPFRAANTGELFF. CDR3 sequence (DNA): TGTGCCAGCTCACCATTCCGGGCCGCGAACACCGGGGAGCTGTTTTTT.

The rearrangement uses TRBV18 and TRBJ1-6; TRBD1 matches 7 bases. The CDR3 runs to 14 residues. Looked up from germline, CDR1 is KGHSH and CDR2 is LQKENI. Losses at the gene ends were 5 bases for V and 4 bases for J; bases not matched to a gene: 2. DNA of the CDR3: TGTGCCAGCTCAGAACAGGGGTATAATTCACCCCTCCACTTT. It codes for CASSEQGYNSPLHF.

V and J are TRBV19 and TRBJ1-5, with D possibly matching TRBD1 (5 bases). The CDR3 loop spans 14 amino acids. Looked up from germline, CDR1 is LNHDA and CDR2 is SQIVND (reference sequence). V lost 0 bases to trimming and J lost 6 bases, with 9 bases between them. The CDR3 loop reads CASSIDPRAQPQHF. The CDR3 DNA is TGTGCCAGTAGTATAGACCCCAGGGCTCAGCCCCAGCATTTT.

The chain recombines TRBV14 with TRBJ2-2, with D hard to call. The length of the CDR3 is 12 residues. V was cut by 3 bases and J by 5 bases, with 4 bases left in between. Looked up from germline, CDR1 is SGHDN and CDR2 is FVKESK. CDR3 nucleotide sequence: TGTGCCAGCAGCCAGGGGACCGGGGAGCTGTTTTTT. Protein sequence: CASSQGTGELFF.

The rearrangement joins TRBV10-3 to TRBJ2-3, with unresolved D. The CDR3 runs 12 residues. V was shortened by 1 base and J by 5 bases, with 4 bases between the two germline ends. Germline lookup yields CDR1 ENHRY and CDR2 SYGVKD. This chain's CDR3 is CAISEFGDTQYF. The CDR3, as DNA: TGTGCCATCAGTGAGTTCGGAGATACGCAGTATTTT.

The chain couples TRBV7-9 to TRBJ1-2; 10 positions agree with TRBD1. Germline V gives CDR1 SEHNR, CDR2 FQNEAQ (reference sequence). Trimming took 1 base from V and 6 from J; bases not matched to a gene: 8. The CDR3 contains 16 residues. The CDR3 reads CASSLGPGTGANGYTF. CDR3 nucleotide sequence: TGTGCCAGCAGCTTAGGACCCGGGACAGGGGCTAATGGCTACACCTTC.

The chain carries TRBV6-5 and TRBJ1-5; D not resolved. CDR1 and CDR2 (germline): MNHEY, SVGAGI. V shed 3 bases and J shed 4 bases, with 10 bases lying between them. CDR3 length equals 14 residues. The CDR3: CASSYDQVNQPQHF. In DNA form, the CDR3 reads TGTGCCAGCAGTTATGATCAGGTTAATCAGCCCCAGCATTTT.

The chain has TRBV5-5 and TRBJ1-3; D uncertain. The CDR3 runs to 14 residues. V lost 3 bases and J 4 bases, leaving 11 bases between the germline ends. The germline gives CDR1 SGHKS, CDR2 YYEKEE (reference sequence). CDR3 nucleotides: TGTGCCAGCAGCTCCCCCCGATCAGGAAACACCATATATTTT. Amino acids: CASSSPRSGNTIYF.

CDR3 DNA: TGTGCCAGCAGCTCGGGACGTTCCAACCAGGGGTCACCCCTCCACTTT. Its translation: CASSSGRSNQGSPLHF. The chain carries TRBV7-6 and TRBJ1-6; the D gene is possibly TRBD1 (6 bases). Germline V CDR1 and CDR2: SGHVS, FNYEAQ. This CDR3 has 16 amino acids. V lost 4 bases and J lost 10, with 20 bases in between.